This is a list of T cell receptor beta chains from one sample in a study of blood T cells in healthy people across ages. TCRdb analysed the 5' RACE reads with MiXCR anew, one entry per CDR3 protein. The repertoire holds around 990,000 distinct CDR3 sequences, roughly two fifths seen once, with around 12% in the top ten. The sequenced material came from blood. These receptors were taken from a man aged 18 to 30 in good health. Each CDR3 is given with its conserved first and last residue. Each record gives: J gene, D gene, clone size, V gene, CDR3 protein, CDR3 DNA. A D gene is named only where the DNA matches it firmly. Clone size is given for some rows only: seen once, a few or many times, or a class if the clone is expanded.

j_gene: TRBJ1-2
d_gene: .
abundance: .
v_gene: TRBV27
CDR3aa: CASSIPGRGYTF
CDR3nt: TGTGCCAGCAGCATACCAGGACGCGGCTACACCTTC

j_gene: TRBJ1-4
d_gene: .
abundance: .
v_gene: TRBV12-3/TRBV12-4
CDR3aa: CASTQGLGGARSNEKLFF
CDR3nt: TGTGCCAGCACCCAAGGGCTTGGGGGCGCGAGATCTAATGAAAAACTGTTTTTT

j_gene: TRBJ1-5
d_gene: .
abundance: .
v_gene: TRBV20-1
CDR3aa: CSVDSPNQPQHF
CDR3nt: TGCAGTGTGGACAGTCCCAATCAGCCCCAGCATTTT

j_gene: TRBJ2-3
d_gene: .
abundance: once
v_gene: TRBV12-3/TRBV12-4
CDR3aa: CASSPRGAGISADAQYF
CDR3nt: TGTGCCAGCAGCCCCCGGGGGGCCGGGATCAGCGCAGATGCGCAGTATTTT

j_gene: TRBJ1-2
d_gene: TRBD1
abundance: few
v_gene: TRBV29-1
CDR3aa: CSVPRTGGGYTF
CDR3nt: TGCAGCGTTCCCCGGACAGGGGGTGGCTACACCTTC

j_gene: TRBJ1-6
d_gene: .
abundance: .
v_gene: TRBV25-1
CDR3aa: CASSEWASPLHF
CDR3nt: TGTGCCAGCAGTGAATGGGCTTCACCCCTCCACTTT

j_gene: TRBJ1-5
d_gene: .
abundance: .
v_gene: TRBV4-1
CDR3aa: CASSHQGAVQPQHF
CDR3nt: TGCGCCAGCAGCCACCAGGGAGCGGTACAGCCCCAGCATTTT

j_gene: TRBJ2-3
d_gene: TRBD2
abundance: .
v_gene: TRBV5-6
CDR3aa: CASSFVTSGRKSSDSTDTQYF
CDR3nt: TGTGCCAGCAGCTTCGTGACTAGCGGGAGAAAGTCTAGTGATAGCACAGATACGCAGTATTTT

j_gene: TRBJ2-1
d_gene: TRBD2
abundance: .
v_gene: TRBV5-1
CDR3aa: CASSLGWTSEYNEQFF
CDR3nt: TGCGCCAGCAGCTTGGGTTGGACTAGCGAATACAATGAGCAGTTCTTC

j_gene: TRBJ2-3
d_gene: .
abundance: .
v_gene: TRBV12-3/TRBV12-4
CDR3aa: CASSLESGVNTDTQYF
CDR3nt: TGTGCCAGCAGTTTAGAGTCGGGGGTCAACACAGATACGCAGTATTTT

j_gene: TRBJ2-3
d_gene: .
abundance: many
v_gene: TRBV20-1
CDR3aa: CSARDVDTQYF
CDR3nt: TGCAGTGCTAGAGATGTGGATACGCAGTATTTT

j_gene: TRBJ2-3
d_gene: .
abundance: .
v_gene: TRBV12-3/TRBV12-4
CDR3aa: CASSHRDTTDTQYF
CDR3nt: TGTGCCAGCAGTCACCGGGACACCACAGATACGCAGTATTTT

j_gene: TRBJ1-5
d_gene: .
abundance: .
v_gene: TRBV25-1
CDR3aa: CASSQQGIGTQPQHF
CDR3nt: TGTGCCAGCAGTCAGCAGGGGATTGGGACTCAGCCCCAGCATTTT

j_gene: TRBJ2-7
d_gene: TRBD1
abundance: few
v_gene: TRBV28
CDR3aa: CASSRQGRNEQYF
CDR3nt: TGTGCCAGCAGTAGACAGGGTCGGAACGAGCAGTACTTC

j_gene: TRBJ1-1
d_gene: .
abundance: .
v_gene: TRBV4-3
CDR3aa: CASSQDLAVSQAEAFF
CDR3nt: TGCGCCAGCAGCCAAGATCTGGCAGTAAGTCAGGCTGAAGCTTTCTTT

j_gene: TRBJ1-2
d_gene: .
abundance: .
v_gene: TRBV7-2
CDR3aa: CASNKPRDTYGYTF
CDR3nt: TGTGCCAGCAACAAACCCCGGGACACCTATGGCTACACCTTC

j_gene: TRBJ2-2
d_gene: TRBD1
abundance: .
v_gene: TRBV19
CDR3aa: CASGILQGAGTGELFF
CDR3nt: TGTGCCAGTGGTATCCTACAGGGGGCTGGGACCGGGGAGCTGTTTTTT

j_gene: TRBJ1-1
d_gene: .
abundance: .
v_gene: TRBV20-1
CDR3aa: CSAHNGQSGNTEAFF
CDR3nt: TGCAGTGCTCACAACGGGCAGTCAGGGAACACTGAAGCTTTCTTT

j_gene: TRBJ2-1
d_gene: TRBD2
abundance: few
v_gene: TRBV4-3
CDR3aa: CASSQDLGEGSYNEQFF
CDR3nt: TGCGCCAGCAGCCAAGATCTTGGGGAGGGCTCCTACAATGAGCAGTTCTTC

j_gene: TRBJ2-3
d_gene: TRBD2
abundance: .
v_gene: TRBV10-2
CDR3aa: CASSELASTDTQYF
CDR3nt: TGCGCCAGCAGTGAACTAGCGAGCACAGATACGCAGTATTTT

j_gene: TRBJ2-3
d_gene: .
abundance: .
v_gene: TRBV27
CDR3aa: CASSSGQTATTDTQYF
CDR3nt: TGTGCCAGCAGTTCAGGCCAGACAGCTACCACAGATACGCAGTATTTT

j_gene: TRBJ2-3
d_gene: TRBD1
abundance: .
v_gene: TRBV7-9
CDR3aa: CASSITGGPDTQYF
CDR3nt: TGTGCCAGCAGCATTACAGGGGGCCCAGATACGCAGTATTTT

j_gene: TRBJ1-5
d_gene: .
abundance: few
v_gene: TRBV12-3/TRBV12-4
CDR3aa: CASSVGGSSAQHF
CDR3nt: TGTGCCAGCAGTGTAGGTGGGTCTTCGGCCCAGCATTTT

j_gene: TRBJ1-1
d_gene: .
abundance: few
v_gene: TRBV20-1
CDR3aa: CSARDFKYAEAFF
CDR3nt: TGCAGTGCTAGAGATTTTAAGTATGCTGAAGCTTTCTTT

j_gene: TRBJ1-4
d_gene: TRBD1
abundance: few
v_gene: TRBV20-1
CDR3aa: CSASDRGNEKLFF
CDR3nt: TGCAGTGCCTCCGACAGGGGAAATGAAAAACTGTTTTTT

j_gene: TRBJ2-1
d_gene: .
abundance: .
v_gene: TRBV3-1
CDR3aa: CASSQAGHEQFF
CDR3nt: TGTGCCAGCAGCCAGGCCGGTCATGAGCAGTTCTTC

j_gene: TRBJ2-7
d_gene: TRBD1
abundance: few
v_gene: TRBV29-1
CDR3aa: CSVEGTDDSANSYEQYF
CDR3nt: TGCAGCGTTGAGGGGACAGACGACTCTGCTAACTCCTACGAGCAGTACTTC

j_gene: TRBJ1-6
d_gene: .
abundance: .
v_gene: TRBV7-2
CDR3aa: CASSPQPSSSYNSPLHF
CDR3nt: TGTGCCAGCAGCCCTCAGCCCAGCAGCTCCTATAATTCACCCCTCCACTTT

j_gene: TRBJ1-5
d_gene: .
abundance: .
v_gene: TRBV7-2
CDR3aa: CASSVDRSFLPQHF
CDR3nt: TGTGCCAGCAGCGTAGACAGGAGCTTTTTGCCCCAGCATTTT

j_gene: TRBJ2-1
d_gene: TRBD1
abundance: .
v_gene: TRBV18
CDR3aa: CASSPTGSNEQFF
CDR3nt: TGTGCCAGCTCACCGACAGGGTCCAATGAGCAGTTCTTC

j_gene: TRBJ2-7
d_gene: TRBD1
abundance: .
v_gene: TRBV20-1
CDR3aa: CSAQDRGYAYEQYF
CDR3nt: TGCAGTGCTCAAGACAGGGGATACGCCTACGAGCAGTACTTC

j_gene: TRBJ1-6
d_gene: .
abundance: few
v_gene: TRBV20-1
CDR3aa: CSARMGPGDSPLHF
CDR3nt: TGCAGTGCTAGGATGGGACCTGGGGATTCACCCCTCCACTTT

j_gene: TRBJ2-5
d_gene: .
abundance: .
v_gene: TRBV4-2
CDR3aa: CASSQERVETQYF
CDR3nt: TGTGCCAGCAGCCAAGAGAGGGTAGAGACCCAGTACTTC

j_gene: TRBJ2-7
d_gene: TRBD1
abundance: few
v_gene: TRBV6-2/TRBV6-3
CDR3aa: CASSVDRVGYEQYF
CDR3nt: TGTGCCAGCAGTGTGGACAGGGTAGGCTACGAGCAGTACTTC

j_gene: TRBJ2-7
d_gene: .
abundance: .
v_gene: TRBV20-1
CDR3aa: CSARPGGQRTTAQYF
CDR3nt: TGCAGTGCTAGACCCGGGGGACAGCGGACTACAGCCCAGTACTTC

j_gene: TRBJ2-2
d_gene: .
abundance: .
v_gene: TRBV7-3
CDR3aa: CASRLSSTGGELFF
CDR3nt: TGTGCCAGCAGGCTTTCGTCGACAGGCGGGGAGCTGTTTTTT

j_gene: TRBJ2-5
d_gene: TRBD1
abundance: .
v_gene: TRBV12-3/TRBV12-4
CDR3aa: CASSLGTGRKTQYF
CDR3nt: TGTGCCAGCAGTCTGGGGACAGGGCGGAAGACCCAGTACTTC

j_gene: TRBJ2-5
d_gene: TRBD2
abundance: few
v_gene: TRBV9
CDR3aa: CASSQTSGITETQYF
CDR3nt: TGTGCCAGCAGCCAAACTAGCGGGATAACGGAGACCCAGTACTTC

j_gene: TRBJ2-3
d_gene: .
abundance: .
v_gene: TRBV5-1
CDR3aa: CASSLAVRSDTQYF
CDR3nt: TGCGCCAGCAGCTTGGCCGTGAGGTCAGATACGCAGTATTTT

j_gene: TRBJ2-3
d_gene: TRBD1
abundance: .
v_gene: TRBV4-3
CDR3aa: CASSQDGDRGDTQYF
CDR3nt: TGCGCCAGCAGCCAAGACGGGGACAGGGGAGATACGCAGTATTTT

j_gene: TRBJ1-5
d_gene: .
abundance: .
v_gene: TRBV6-6
CDR3aa: CAGGKLGNQPQHF
CDR3nt: TGTGCGGGGGGGAAGTTGGGCAATCAGCCCCAGCATTTT

j_gene: TRBJ1-5
d_gene: .
abundance: .
v_gene: TRBV12-3/TRBV12-4
CDR3aa: CASSLAAGSPYSAPTVSNQPQHF
CDR3nt: TGTGCCAGCAGTTTAGCCGCTGGGTCGCCCTACTCGGCCCCGACAGTTAGCAATCAGCCCCAGCATTTT

j_gene: TRBJ1-4
d_gene: .
abundance: few
v_gene: TRBV20-1
CDR3aa: CSIRGGEKLFF
CDR3nt: TGCAGCATACGTGGGGGTGAAAAACTGTTTTTT

j_gene: TRBJ2-3
d_gene: .
abundance: many
v_gene: TRBV12-3/TRBV12-4
CDR3aa: CASSLLGSDTQYF
CDR3nt: TGTGCCAGCAGCCTCTTAGGTTCAGATACGCAGTATTTT

j_gene: TRBJ1-5
d_gene: .
abundance: .
v_gene: TRBV28
CDR3aa: CASSWDGNQWQPQHF
CDR3nt: TGTGCCAGCAGTTGGGACGGAAACCAGTGGCAGCCCCAGCATTTT

j_gene: TRBJ1-2
d_gene: .
abundance: few
v_gene: TRBV19
CDR3aa: CASSIDDMRSYGYTF
CDR3nt: TGTGCCAGTAGTATCGACGACATGCGGAGCTATGGCTACACCTTC

j_gene: TRBJ1-5
d_gene: .
abundance: .
v_gene: TRBV6-6
CDR3aa: CASSYVGANQPQHF
CDR3nt: TGTGCCAGCAGTTACGTAGGGGCAAATCAGCCCCAGCATTTT

j_gene: TRBJ2-2
d_gene: .
abundance: .
v_gene: TRBV24-1
CDR3aa: CATSDPGSLNTGELFF
CDR3nt: TGTGCCACCAGTGATCCGGGGTCCCTTAACACCGGGGAGCTGTTTTTT

j_gene: TRBJ2-7
d_gene: .
abundance: .
v_gene: TRBV12-3/TRBV12-4
CDR3aa: CASSFGQGNGYCEQYF
CDR3nt: TGTGCCAGCAGTTTTGGGCAGGGCAATGGGTACTGCGAGCAGTACTTC

j_gene: TRBJ2-7
d_gene: .
abundance: .
v_gene: TRBV7-9
CDR3aa: CASSWEGADQFSYEQYF
CDR3nt: TGTGCCAGCAGCTGGGAGGGGGCAGACCAATTCTCCTACGAGCAGTACTTC

j_gene: TRBJ1-2
d_gene: .
abundance: .
v_gene: TRBV9
CDR3aa: CASSVDIGDYGYTF
CDR3nt: TGTGCCAGCAGCGTAGATATAGGCGACTATGGCTACACCTTC

j_gene: TRBJ2-3
d_gene: TRBD1
abundance: few
v_gene: TRBV12-3/TRBV12-4
CDR3aa: CASSPLPTGDESTDTQYF
CDR3nt: TGTGCCAGCAGTCCACTCCCGACAGGGGATGAAAGCACAGATACGCAGTATTTT

j_gene: TRBJ2-7
d_gene: .
abundance: .
v_gene: TRBV19
CDR3aa: CAVQGQSSYNEQYF
CDR3nt: TGTGCCGTTCAGGGGCAAAGCTCCTACAATGAGCAGTACTTC

j_gene: TRBJ2-3
d_gene: .
abundance: few
v_gene: TRBV11-3
CDR3aa: CASSLGQMPTDTQYF
CDR3nt: TGTGCCAGCAGCTTAGGCCAGATGCCCACAGATACGCAGTATTTT